This note documents a single T cell receptor (beta chain) sequence. These data originate in a study of blood T cell repertoires in COVID-19. The V segment lost 5 bases and the J segment 2 bases; nucleotides outside the gene matches: 5. This CDR3 spans 15 amino acids. Germline V gene sequence: CDR1 SGHTA, CDR2 FQGTGA. Here immunoSEQ multiplex PCR was the method, and the copy in TCRdb shows in-frame clones only, minus some. The sample yields around 250,000 clones, about nine tenths seen once. The genes are TRBV7-3 and TRBJ2-3; 9 bases fit TRBD1. The receptor was derived from a man between 60 and 75 years old with acute or convalescent COVID-19. The sequenced sample was peripheral blood. The CDR3 DNA sequence: TGTGCCAGCAGCAACAGGGGGCGGAACACAGATACGCAGTATTTT. It yields the protein CASSNRGRNTDTQYF.